Presented here are 30 T cell receptor beta chains from one specimen sequenced in a study of blood T cells in healthy people across ages. With a J-beta primer mix and a sample-barcoded 5' primer, a second PCR ran about 7 to 12 cycles. TCRdb called the 5' RACE reads again in MiXCR, with one record for every CDR3 protein. The repertoire has 600,000 or so distinct CDR3 sequences, 45% to 55% of them found once; the top ten carry about 22%. Sequenced sample: blood. The origin of the receptors is an older man in good health.

The chain carries TRBV12-3 or TRBV12-4 and TRBJ2-1; TRBD2 matches 9 bases. The CDR3 runs 15 residues. With 6 bases clipped from V and 5 bases from J, the junction kept 8 bases outside the gene matches. The CDR3 spells CASRYSGSSHNEQFF. CDR3 nucleotide sequence: TGTGCCAGCAGGTATAGCGGGAGTTCTCACAATGAGCAGTTCTTC.

This clonotype was counted only a few times. The CDR3 here is CAISEQAGTYEQYF. Written as DNA, the CDR3 is TGTGCCATCAGTGAGCAGGCGGGGACCTACGAGCAGTACTTC. The chain recombines TRBV10-3 with TRBJ2-7; D perhaps matches TRBD2 (6 bases). The V and J ends lost 2 bases and 2 bases respectively, with 10 bases between them. The CDR3 covers 14 residues. From germline, CDR1 is ENHRY and CDR2 SYGVKD.

The chain carries TRBV18 and TRBJ2-7; the D gene is possibly TRBD2 (7 bases). V shed 6 bases and J shed 7 bases, with 16 bases lying between them. CDR1 is KGHSH, CDR2 LQKENI, per germline. This CDR3 is built from 13 residues. The CDR3 loop is CASSTVGGREQYF. CDR3 DNA sequence: TGTGCCAGCTCCACCGTCGGGGGGCGGGAGCAGTACTTC.

This clonotype was observed a few times. V usage is TRBV10-3 and J usage is TRBJ1-5, with TRBD1 as a possible D gene (6 bases). This CDR3 is 14 amino acids long. Trimming removed 6 bases from V and 3 bases from J, with 12 bases in between. CDR1 ENHRY and CDR2 SYGVKD come from the germline V gene. DNA of the CDR3: TGTGCCATCAGCCTAAACAGGGACAATCAGCCCCAGCATTTT. As protein: CAISLNRDNQPQHF.

This sequence joins TRBV29-1 and TRBJ1-1; TRBD1 matches 7 bases. Looked up from germline, CDR1 is SQVTM and CDR2 is ANQGSEA. V lost 5 bases and J lost 0; bases outside the gene matches: 6. This CDR3 has 14 residues. CDR3 sequence reads: CSVRGDSLNTEAFF. The CDR3 DNA is TGCAGCGTTAGGGGGGACAGCCTGAACACTGAAGCTTTCTTT.

The table lists this clonotype with a count of one. This rearrangement joins TRBV3-1 to TRBJ2-5; D is uncertain. The V end was cut by 0 bases, the J end by 5 bases, with 13 bases between. This CDR3 spans 15 amino acids. The germline V gene encodes CDR1 LGHDT and CDR2 YNNKEL (reference sequence). DNA of the CDR3: TGTGCCAGCAGCCAAGATCTAGGGTCCGGCGAGACCCAGTACTTC. Its translation: CASSQDLGSGETQYF.

The rearrangement links TRBV20-1 to TRBJ1-2; 11 bases are shared with TRBD1. Per the germline V gene, CDR1 is DFQATT and CDR2 is SNEGSKA (reference sequence). The CDR3 spans 15 residues. Unmatched junction bases numbered 12, after V lost 6 bases and J lost 6 bases. The CDR3 bases are TGCAGTGCCACAACCCCCGGACAGGGGGCGAATGGCTACACCTTC. Encoded protein: CSATTPGQGANGYTF.

The V and J genes are TRBV29-1 and TRBJ2-5; 9 bases match TRBD2. The V and J ends lost 3 bases and 2 bases, in that order; junction bases with no gene match: 10. The length of the CDR3 is 16 residues. Germline CDR1 SQVTM, CDR2 ANQGSEA. The CDR3 DNA sequence: TGCAGCGTTGACATGGCTAGCGGGATGGTTCAAGAGACCCAGTACTTC. Its translation is CSVDMASGMVQETQYF.

The chain has TRBV28 and TRBJ2-7; the D is unclear. The germline gives CDR1 MDHEN, CDR2 SYDVKM. This CDR3 region has 13 residues. Trimming pared 3 bases from V and 3 bases from J, leaving 9 bases between. The CDR3 DNA is TGTGCCAGCAGTTTTATGATTTACTACGAGCAGTACTTC. Amino acid sequence: CASSFMIYYEQYF.

This clonotype was counted many times. The chain joins TRBV7-9 to TRBJ1-2; D is undetermined. V was cut by 1 base and J by 0 bases, with 12 bases left in between. The germline gives CDR1 SEHNR, CDR2 FQNEAQ (reference sequence). The CDR3 has 16 amino acids. DNA of the CDR3: TGTGCCAGCAGCTTAGTTGGACGGGAAGCTAACTATGGCTACACCTTC. This sequence encodes CASSLVGREANYGYTF. The full variable domain, completed using reference TRBV7-9 and TRBJ1-2, is DTGVSQNPRHKITKRGQNVTFRCDPISEHNRLYWYRQTLGQGPEFLTYFQNEAQLEKSRLLSDRFSAERPKGSFSTLEIQRTEQGDSAMYLCASSLVGREANYGYTFGSGTRLTVV.

The rearrangement uses TRBV3-1 and TRBJ2-4; TRBD2 is a possible D gene (6 bases). With the DNA end fitting TRBJ2-7 better, the J assignment may be wrong. There are 13 residues in the CDR3. CDR1 and CDR2 from the germline V gene are LGHDT and YNNKEL (reference sequence). CDR3 DNA: TGTGCCAGCAGCCAATCCGGGGGAAACGAGCAGTACTTC. Amino acids: CASSQSGGNEQYF.

About this clonotype itself: A much larger clone sits a single nucleotide away, making a read error possible. The V gene is TRBV6-6, the J gene TRBJ2-3; 7 nucleotides line up with TRBD1. The CDR3 length is 15 residues. CDR1 MNHNY and CDR2 SVGAGI come from the germline V gene (reference sequence). Losses at the gene ends were 5 bases for V and 1 base for J; bases not matched to a gene: 6. The CDR3 bases are TGTGCCAGCAGTGACAGGGAATTGGGCACAGATACGCAGTATTTT. It is translated as CASSDRELGTDTQYF.

This chain connects TRBV7-9 to TRBJ1-2; perhaps TRBD1 as D (6 bases). The CDR3 loop spans 14 amino acids. The germline V gene encodes CDR1 SEHNR and CDR2 FQNEAQ (reference sequence). Trimming shortened V by 2 bases and J by 2 bases, and 9 bases separated the two germline ends. The CDR3 DNA sequence: TGTGCCAGCAGCTTAAGCACAGGGAACTATGGCTACACCTTC. This codes for CASSLSTGNYGYTF.

This clonotype occurred many times. Written as DNA, the CDR3 is TGTGCCAGCAGTTCCTTAGACAGCCACGAGCAGTACTTC. Translating gives CASSSLDSHEQYF. The chain recombines TRBV6-6 with TRBJ2-7; TRBD1 is a possible D gene (5 bases). The ends were cut back, 4 bases at V and 5 bases at J, with 12 bases in the middle. The germline V gene encodes CDR1 MNHNY and CDR2 SVGAGI (reference sequence). This CDR3 contains 13 residues.

This clonotype was seen ten or more times. The V gene is TRBV6-5, the J gene TRBJ2-7, with TRBD2 matching 7 bases. This CDR3 contains 16 residues. The germline CDR1 and CDR2 sequences are MNHEY and SVGAGI. The junction had 8 bases not matched to a gene; V was cut back by 3 bases and J by 0 bases. This CDR3 is CASSYIRGESSYEQYF. CDR3 nucleotide sequence: TGTGCCAGCAGTTATATTCGGGGGGAAAGCTCCTACGAGCAGTACTTC.

The CDR3 reads CSATTSQENYGYTF. CDR3 in DNA: TGCAGTGCTACTACCTCCCAGGAAAACTATGGCTACACCTTC. This chain connects TRBV20-1 to TRBJ1-2, with D hard to call. This CDR3 contains 14 residues. The V end lost 4 bases, the J end lost 2 bases, and 14 bases lay between the germline ends. Germline V gene lookup returns CDR1 DFQATT and CDR2 SNEGSKA (reference sequence).

This clonotype was counted a few times. The chain combines TRBV27 with TRBJ1-5; 8 bases map to TRBD1. The CDR3 spans 18 residues. J lost 0 bases, V lost 0 bases, and 7 bases had no gene match. Germline CDR1 and CDR2: MNHEY and SMNVEV (reference sequence). The CDR3 region has the DNA TGTGCCAGCAGTTTATCGTCCCCAGGGGGCTATAGCAATCAGCCCCAGCATTTT. Translated, it gives CASSLSSPGGYSNQPQHF.

The chain combines TRBV7-2 with TRBJ1-5; 7 bases align to TRBD1. Germline V gene sequence: CDR1 SGHTA, CDR2 FQGNSA. CDR3 size: 16 residues. V gave up 2 bases and J gave up 3 bases; unmatched junction bases: 7. This CDR3 reads CASSLSVGQSNQPQHF. The CDR3 bases are TGTGCCAGCAGCTTATCAGTGGGACAGTCCAATCAGCCCCAGCATTTT.

This clonotype was counted a few times. The gene calls are TRBV20-1 and TRBJ2-5; D is unresolved. Germline V gene lookup returns CDR1 DFQATT and CDR2 SNEGSKA (reference sequence). The CDR3 runs to 11 residues. V was pared by 7 bases and J by 5 bases, with 11 bases between. CDR3 DNA: TGCAGTGGAGAGCTCCGGGAGACCCAGTACTTC. The encoded protein is CSGELRETQYF.

In its sample, this clonotype was seen a few times. The V and J genes are TRBV4-3 and TRBJ1-2; D not certain. The CDR3 loop spans 15 amino acids. V lost 4 bases, J lost 4 bases, and 16 bases lay in between. The germline V gene encodes CDR1 LGHNA and CDR2 YSLEER. CDR3 sequence reads: CASSRSLTDLYGYTF. CDR3 DNA sequence: TGCGCCAGCAGCCGGAGCCTAACGGACCTCTATGGCTACACCTTC.

The chain employs TRBV19 and TRBJ1-2, with 8 positions matching TRBD1. Per germline, CDR1 LNHDA and CDR2 SQIVND (reference sequence). The junction had 11 bases not matched to a gene; V was cut back by 3 bases and J by 2 bases. The CDR3 loop spans 17 amino acids. The CDR3 region has the DNA TGTGCCAGTAGTATCGGCCCCGGACAGGGCGGAAACTATGGCTACACCTTC. Protein: CASSIGPGQGGNYGYTF. The variable domain in full, completed from reference TRBV19 and TRBJ1-2, reads DGGITQSPKYLFRKEGQNVTLSCEQNLNHDAMYWYRQDPGQGLRLIYYSQIVNDFQKGDIAEGYSVSREKKESFPLTVTSAQKNPTAFYLCASSIGPGQGGNYGYTFGSGTRLTVV.

The chain has TRBV7-2 and TRBJ2-3; D possibly uses TRBD1 or TRBD2 (5 bases each). The V end lost 1 base, the J end lost 0 bases, and 8 bases lay between the germline ends. The CDR3 is 15 residues long. Per germline, CDR1 SGHTA and CDR2 FQGNSA. The CDR3 here is CASSLVGPSTDTQYF. In DNA form, the CDR3 reads TGTGCCAGCAGCTTAGTGGGACCAAGCACAGATACGCAGTATTTT.

The chain joins TRBV7-2 to TRBJ2-3; D assignment may be TRBD1 or TRBD2 (6 bases each). The CDR3 totals 18 residues. V shed 1 base and J shed 0 bases, with 17 bases lying between them. CDR1 SGHTA and CDR2 FQGNSA come from the germline V gene. The CDR3 region is CASSLVLKGGTSTDTQYF. As DNA, the CDR3 is TGTGCCAGCAGCTTAGTCCTTAAGGGGGGAACTAGCACAGATACGCAGTATTTT.

This clonotype has more than one count but fewer than ten. The V call is TRBV3-1, the J call TRBJ1-1, with D possibly being TRBD1 (6 bases). CDR3 length: 14 residues. CDR1 and CDR2 (germline): LGHDT, YNNKEL (reference sequence). Trimming left V 7 bases short and J 5 bases short, with 17 bases between. CDR3 sequence (DNA): TGTGCCAGCACGGCAGGGGCGTTCCCGACTGAAGCTTTCTTT. Protein product: CASTAGAFPTEAFF.

This clonotype has only one observation. V is TRBV12-3 or TRBV12-4 and J is TRBJ2-1; the match to TRBD2 covers 9 bases. V lost 4 bases and J lost 2; bases outside the gene matches: 6. The CDR3 is made up of 16 amino acids. The CDR3 spells CASSSPASGAYNEQFF. As DNA, the CDR3 is TGTGCCAGCAGTTCACCCGCTAGCGGGGCCTACAATGAGCAGTTCTTC.

A few counts support this clonotype. The chain has TRBV20-1 and TRBJ2-7, with 12 bases identical to TRBD2. The CDR3 sequence is 16 residues long. V trimming: 5 bases; J trimming: 4 bases; junction bases outside the gene matches: 12. Germline loops: CDR1 DFQATT, CDR2 SNEGSKA (reference sequence). This CDR3 is CSAPSGTSGFQYEQYF. The CDR3 DNA sequence: TGCAGTGCTCCGTCCGGGACTAGCGGGTTCCAATACGAGCAGTACTTC.

CDR3 nucleotide sequence: TGTGCCAGCAGTACGAGCGGGACCCTGTGGGGTCCCCACAATGAGCAGTTCTTC. It translates to CASSTSGTLWGPHNEQFF. J is TRBJ2-1 and V is TRBV2; 7 bases map to TRBD2. Germline assignment: CDR1 SNHLY and CDR2 FYNNEI. The V gene end was trimmed by 5 bases and the J gene end by 5 bases; junction bases not matched to a gene: 18. The CDR3 consists of 18 residues. Drawing the rest from reference TRBV2 and TRBJ2-1, the complete variable domain is EPEVTQTPSHQVTQMGQEVILRCVPISNHLYFYWYRQILGQKVEFLVSFYNNEISEKSEIFDDQFSVERPDGSNFTLKIRSTKLEDSAMYFCASSTSGTLWGPHNEQFFGPGTRLTVL.

The DNA of the CDR3 is TGTGCCAGCAGTATCGGACAGGGGAACTACGAGCAGTACTTC. Its translation: CASSIGQGNYEQYF. This sequence joins TRBV28 and TRBJ2-7; the match to TRBD1 covers 9 bases. V lost 5 bases and J lost 3; bases outside the gene matches: 5. Looked up from germline, CDR1 is MDHEN and CDR2 is SYDVKM. This CDR3 spans 14 amino acids.

The V and J genes are TRBV9 and TRBJ2-4; D remains ambiguous. CDR1 is SGDLS, CDR2 YYNGEE, per germline. V was clipped by 4 bases and J by 0 bases, with 14 bases between them. CDR3 size: 16 residues. The DNA for the CDR3 is TGTGCCAGCAGCCCTGACGGAACCCTAGCCAAAAACATTCAGTACTTC. Translation: CASSPDGTLAKNIQYF.

The chain has TRBV20-1 and TRBJ2-3; possibly TRBD2 for D (6 bases). V gave up 1 base and J gave up 5 bases, with 13 bases separating them. Germline values: CDR1 DFQATT, CDR2 SNEGSKA (reference sequence). The length of the CDR3 is 14 residues. CDR3 sequence (DNA): TGCAGTGCTAGAGCGGGGTGGGGGGTAGATACGCAGTATTTT. It codes for CSARAGWGVDTQYF.